Below are 28 T cell receptor beta chains sequenced from a single sample in a study of PD-L1 blockade in urothelial cancer. The sample's time point: pretreatment peripheral blood. Sequencing was performed with immunoSEQ multiplex PCR; in TCRdb, only in-frame clones are kept and a portion is missing. This sample has over 75,000 clones, with about 83% found just once. Sequencing used PBMCs, obtained around atezolizumab (anti-PD-L1) treatment. These receptors were taken from a man aged 60 to 75 with urothelial cancer.

The chain has TRBV18 and TRBJ2-5, with 7 bases lining up with TRBD2. The CDR3 is 15 amino acids. Looked up from germline, CDR1 is KGHSH and CDR2 is LQKENI. With 1 base clipped from V and 2 bases from J, the junction kept 4 bases outside the gene matches. The CDR3 here is CASSPRTSEQETQYF. DNA for the CDR3: TGTGCCAGCTCACCACGTACTAGCGAACAAGAGACCCAGTACTTC. Based on the CDR3 plus reference TRBV18 and TRBJ2-5, the full variable domain is NAGVMQNPRHLVRRRGQEARLRCSPMKGHSHVYWYRQLPEEGLKFMVYLQKENIIDESGMPKERFSAEFPKEGPSILRIQQVVRGDSAAYFCASSPRTSEQETQYFGPGTRLLVL.

The chain combines TRBV30 with TRBJ2-3, with D maybe TRBD1 (6 bases). Germline CDR1 is GTSNPN and CDR2 is SVGIG (reference sequence). The CDR3 consists of 16 residues. Trimming stripped 0 bases from V and 7 bases from J, with 20 bases between. Written as DNA, the CDR3 is TGTGCCTGGAGTGTACGATTGGGGCAGGACAGACATACGCAGTATTTT. It codes for CAWSVRLGQDRHTQYF.

This sequence joins TRBV28 and TRBJ2-7; TRBD1 matches 9 bases. CDR3 length equals 15 residues. Germline V gene data show CDR1 as MDHEN and CDR2 as SYDVKM. With V trimmed by 4 bases and J by 2 bases, 6 bases remained unmatched. CDR3 sequence (DNA): TGTGCCAGCAGTTCCTCGACAGGGGGACCCTACGAGCAGTACTTC. Protein product: CASSSSTGGPYEQYF.

V usage is TRBV10-3 and J usage is TRBJ1-5; no firm D call. The CDR3 spans 13 residues. V was pared by 6 bases and J by 4 bases, with 10 bases between. Germline CDR1 is ENHRY and CDR2 is SYGVKD. The CDR3 here is CAISAGGNQPQHF. The CDR3 DNA is TGTGCCATCAGCGCCGGCGGGAATCAGCCCCAGCATTTT.

The chain joins TRBV5-4 to TRBJ2-3; 13 positions agree with TRBD2. The CDR3 runs to 15 residues. Germline lookup yields CDR1 SGHNT and CDR2 YYREEE (reference sequence). The trim removed 4 bases at V and 4 bases at J, leaving 3 bases unmatched. CDR3 region: CASSPGLAGSDTQYF. CDR3 coding DNA: TGTGCCAGCAGCCCGGGACTAGCGGGGTCAGATACGCAGTATTTT.

The chain recombines TRBV27 with TRBJ1-1; D is unresolved. The CDR3 is made up of 13 amino acids. Per germline, CDR1 MNHEY and CDR2 SMNVEV (reference sequence). V was shortened by 1 base and J by 1 base, with 4 bases between the two germline ends. CDR3 coding DNA: TGTGCCAGCAGTTTATACTGGAACACTGAAGCTTTCTTT. It yields the protein CASSLYWNTEAFF.

This chain links TRBV2 with TRBJ1-6; 10 positions match TRBD1. Germline V gene lookup returns CDR1 SNHLY and CDR2 FYNNEI. Trimming removed 9 bases from V and 11 bases from J; junction bases left unmatched: 7. There are 13 residues in the CDR3. Here the CDR3 DNA reads TGTGCCAGGGAGGGGGACAGGGGAGCACCCCTCCACTTT. As protein: CAREGDRGAPLHF.

The chain employs TRBV9 and TRBJ2-1, with 9 nucleotides matching TRBD2. Germline values: CDR1 SGDLS, CDR2 YYNGEE. CDR3 length: 15 amino acids. Losses at the gene ends were 0 bases for V and 7 bases for J; bases not matched to a gene: 5. The CDR3 region has the DNA TGTGCCAGCAGCGTAGCACCTAGCGGGGCTAATGAGCAGTTCTTC. Encoded protein: CASSVAPSGANEQFF. Based on the CDR3 plus reference TRBV9 and TRBJ2-1, the full variable domain is DSGVTQTPKHLITATGQRVTLRCSPRSGDLSVYWYQQSLDQGLQFLIQYYNGEERAKGNILERFSAQQFPDLHSELNLSSLELGDSALYFCASSVAPSGANEQFFGPGTRLTVL.

This clone was observed once. The chain employs TRBV29-1 and TRBJ2-7, with TRBD1 matching over 7 bases. Per the germline V gene, CDR1 is SQVTM and CDR2 is ANQGSEA. The junction had 6 bases not matched to a gene; V was cut back by 3 bases and J by 4 bases. The CDR3 is 13 residues long. CDR3: CSVDTGTVYEQYF. CDR3 DNA sequence: TGCAGCGTTGACACCGGGACAGTGTACGAGCAGTACTTC.

The J gene is TRBJ1-3, the V gene TRBV6-1; the D is unclear. V shed 5 bases and J shed 10 bases, with 9 bases lying between them. Germline CDR1 MNHNS, CDR2 SASEGT. The CDR3 length is 11 residues. DNA for the CDR3: TGTGCCAGCAGTTACCCGGGGACCATATATTTT. Protein sequence: CASSYPGTIYF.

The rearrangement uses TRBV28 and TRBJ1-2, with a weak D call TRBD1 (6 bases). V was cut by 6 bases and J by 4 bases, with 12 bases left in between. Per the germline V gene, CDR1 is MDHEN and CDR2 is SYDVKM. The CDR3 runs 13 residues. The CDR3 reads CASSPTGSYGYTF. CDR3 nucleotide sequence: TGTGCCAGCAGCCCTACAGGGAGCTATGGCTACACCTTC.

Here the CDR3 DNA reads TGTGCCAGCAGTCTCGGCGGGGACGAGCAGTACTTC. The encoded protein is CASSLGGDEQYF. This sequence joins TRBV28 and TRBJ2-7; the D gene is possibly TRBD2 (6 bases). Looked up from germline, CDR1 is MDHEN and CDR2 is SYDVKM. This CDR3 comprises 12 residues. The germline V and J ends were trimmed by 5 bases and 5 bases, with 10 bases remaining between them.

The chain carries TRBV27 and TRBJ2-7; 8 nucleotides line up with TRBD2. The CDR3 sequence is 16 residues long. V gave up 4 bases and J gave up 4 bases; unmatched junction bases: 12. Per germline, CDR1 MNHEY and CDR2 SMNVEV (reference sequence). The CDR3 region is CASSSHFSGGAYEQYF. CDR3 DNA sequence: TGTGCCAGCAGTTCCCACTTCAGCGGGGGAGCGTACGAGCAGTACTTC.

V gene TRBV29-1 combines with J gene TRBJ2-7; 7 positions match TRBD1. CDR1 is SQVTM and CDR2 is ANQGSEA in the germline V gene. The V gene end was trimmed by 5 bases and the J gene end by 1 base; junction bases not matched to a gene: 5. CDR3 length: 13 amino acids. The CDR3 loop reads CSVLGQASYEQYF. CDR3 nucleotides: TGCAGCGTTCTCGGACAGGCGTCCTACGAGCAGTACTTC.

This clone occurred once. The chain has TRBV12-5 and TRBJ1-1; D remains ambiguous. CDR3 length equals 13 residues. V lost 6 bases and J lost 11, with 19 bases in between. Germline-derived CDR1 and CDR2 are LGHNT and FRNRAP. The CDR3 sequence: CASGRGSATRAFF. As DNA, the CDR3 is TGTGCTAGTGGCCGCGGGTCAGCTACACGTGCTTTCTTT.

The CDR3, as DNA: TGTGCCAGCAGCCGGTTCGGACTAGCGGGAGGCACAGATACGCAGTATTTT. Residues: CASSRFGLAGGTDTQYF. This rearrangement joins TRBV5-6 to TRBJ2-3; the match to TRBD2 covers 13 bases. The germline V gene encodes CDR1 SGHDT and CDR2 YYEEEE. This CDR3 is 17 amino acids long. The trim removed 4 bases at V and 1 base at J, leaving 6 bases unmatched.

The chain couples TRBV11-3 to TRBJ1-6, with unresolved D. The CDR3 contains 14 residues. Trimming pared 3 bases from V and 10 bases from J, leaving 13 bases between. Germline V gene lookup returns CDR1 SGHNT and CDR2 YENEEA. CDR3 in amino acids: CASSFDPRVSPLHF. In nucleotides, the CDR3 is TGTGCCAGCAGCTTTGACCCGAGGGTCTCACCCCTCCACTTT.

This sequence joins TRBV9 and TRBJ2-2; 7 bases are a match to TRBD1. Germline assignment: CDR1 SGDLS and CDR2 YYNGEE. The CDR3 is 15 amino acids. V lost 1 base, J lost 4 bases, and 4 bases stayed unmatched. Here the CDR3 DNA reads TGTGCCAGCAGCGTATGGGACAGCGGCACCGGGGAGCTGTTTTTT. It encodes CASSVWDSGTGELFF. Using reference TRBV9 and TRBJ2-2 for the parts outside the CDR3, the full variable domain is DSGVTQTPKHLITATGQRVTLRCSPRSGDLSVYWYQQSLDQGLQFLIQYYNGEERAKGNILERFSAQQFPDLHSELNLSSLELGDSALYFCASSVWDSGTGELFFGEGSRLTVL.

V gene TRBV10-3 combines with J gene TRBJ2-1; possible D gene TRBD2, 5 bases. V gave up 6 bases and J gave up 3 bases, with 12 bases separating them. The CDR3 is 14 residues long. CDR1 is ENHRY, CDR2 SYGVKD, per germline. The CDR3 here is CAISDTSHYNEQFF. CDR3 sequence (DNA): TGTGCCATCAGCGATACTAGTCACTACAATGAGCAGTTCTTC.

By frequency in the sample, this clone is medium-sized (0.01 to 0.1%). The chain uses TRBV5-4 and TRBJ2-7; TRBD1 aligns across 9 bases. The V gene's germline CDR1 is SGHNT and CDR2 YYREEE (reference sequence). The CDR3 spans 14 residues. The V and J ends lost 4 bases and 1 base, in that order; junction bases with no gene match: 3. CDR3 region: CASSRGTGSYEQYF. CDR3 DNA: TGTGCCAGCAGCAGGGGGACAGGGTCCTACGAGCAGTACTTC. Combining the CDR3 with reference TRBV5-4 and TRBJ2-7 gives the whole variable domain ETGVTQSPTHLIKTRGQQVTLRCSSQSGHNTVSWYQQALGQGPQFIFQYYREEENGRGNFPPRFSGLQFPNYSSELNVNALELDDSALYLCASSRGTGSYEQYFGPGTRLTVT.

This clone came up once. The chain joins TRBV5-6 to TRBJ2-7; maybe TRBD1 (6 bases). The CDR3 consists of 16 residues. Trimming took 2 bases from V and 2 from J, leaving 17 bases between them. Per germline, CDR1 SGHDT and CDR2 YYEEEE. CDR3 region: CASSFHSQGPAYEQYF. The CDR3 region has the DNA TGTGCCAGCAGCTTCCACTCACAGGGACCGGCCTACGAGCAGTACTTC.

The chain carries TRBV6-5 and TRBJ2-3; 14 positions match TRBD2. Germline V lookup: CDR1 MNHEY, CDR2 SVGAGI. This CDR3 contains 16 residues. Trimming removed 2 bases from V and 4 bases from J; junction bases left unmatched: 2. CDR3 DNA: TGTGCCAGCAGTTACCGACTAGCGGGAGGGCCAGATACGCAGTATTTT. Amino acids: CASSYRLAGGPDTQYF.

V usage is TRBV12-2 and J usage is TRBJ1-6. TRBV12-2 is a listed pseudogene. The CDR3 runs to 15 residues. CDR3 protein: CASRLSFGYNSPLHF. The CDR3 coding sequence is TGTGCAAGTCGCTTGAGTTTTGGCTATAATTCACCCCTCCACTTT.

There are a few counts of this clone. The CDR3 region is CATGQGATEAFF. The CDR3 coding sequence is TGTGCCACCGGACAGGGAGCCACTGAAGCTTTCTTT. The V and J genes are TRBV6-5 and TRBJ1-1; 8 bases match TRBD1. The germline V gene has CDR1 MNHEY and CDR2 SVGAGI. The CDR3 contains 12 residues. The J segment lost 4 bases and the V segment lost 10 bases, leaving 5 bases of the junction unmatched.

The rearrangement links TRBV30 to TRBJ1-2; 8 positions agree with TRBD1. This CDR3 is 12 amino acids long. CDR1 and CDR2 (germline): GTSNPN, SVGIG (reference sequence). The V segment lost 5 bases and the J segment 8 bases; nucleotides outside the gene matches: 7. CDR3 in DNA: TGTGCCTGGGCCCATGACAGGGGAGGCTACACCTTC. As protein: CAWAHDRGGYTF.

The rearrangement uses TRBV9 and TRBJ2-1, with 10 bases matching TRBD2. CDR1 is SGDLS, CDR2 YYNGEE, per germline. The trim removed 0 bases at V and 7 bases at J, leaving 13 bases unmatched. The CDR3 is made up of 18 amino acids. The CDR3 protein is CASSVVRSEAGGPNEQFF. DNA of the CDR3: TGTGCCAGCAGCGTAGTTAGGTCGGAAGCGGGAGGGCCAAATGAGCAGTTCTTC.

This chain connects TRBV18 to TRBJ2-7; 9 bases are shared with TRBD2. The V gene's germline CDR1 is KGHSH and CDR2 LQKENI. The CDR3 length is 16 residues. The V and J ends lost 3 bases and 3 bases, in that order; junction bases with no gene match: 9. As DNA, the CDR3 is TGTGCCAGCTCACCGATCAGCGGGGGGCTCAACTACGAGCAGTACTTC. Its protein is CASSPISGGLNYEQYF.

The chain recombines TRBV7-6 with TRBJ2-7, with D unresolved. This CDR3 contains 14 residues. Trimming left V 1 base short and J 3 bases short, with 10 bases between. Looked up from germline, CDR1 is SGHVS and CDR2 is FNYEAQ. The CDR3: CASSLGILNYEQYF. CDR3 DNA: TGTGCCAGCAGCTTAGGTATACTCAACTACGAGCAGTACTTC.